Here is one T cell receptor beta chain with its context. The table came from immunoSEQ multiplex PCR; TCRdb's copy has only in-frame clones and leaves some out. Among around 200,000 clones, 70% to 90% were seen once, and the ten largest hold around 4.9%. This specimen comes from a study of blood T cell repertoires in COVID-19. About the study: The study drew acute and convalescent COVID-19 samples from the United States, Italy and Spain. PBMCs, B-cell-depleted T cells, or T cells were the source of the cDNA or gDNA that made up the material.

The V gene's germline CDR1 is SGHTA and CDR2 FQGNSA. This CDR3 spans 16 amino acids. The ends lost 2 bases at V and 4 bases at J; junction bases unmatched: 3. Sequenced material: peripheral blood. The rearrangement links TRBV7-2 to TRBJ2-1; the match to TRBD2 covers 12 bases. The sequence was collected from a woman older than 75 with acute or convalescent COVID-19. CDR3: CASSLWTSGNYNEQFF. Written as DNA, the CDR3 is TGTGCCAGCAGCTTATGGACTAGCGGGAATTACAATGAGCAGTTCTTC.